The 28 T cell receptor beta chains reported below all come from one sample, sequenced in a study of shared clonotypes between healthy human individuals. Assay: immunoSEQ multiplex PCR; the TCRdb copy retains only in-frame clones and omits some. The table has about 490,000 clones, 76% seen once. Input material: PBMCs. The receptors derive from a woman aged 40 to 50 in good health. Some clones in this sample may be carry-over from other donors' samples.

V and J are TRBV27 and TRBJ2-1; TRBD2 might be the D (5 bases). Germline lookup yields CDR1 MNHEY and CDR2 SMNVEV (reference sequence). This CDR3 is built from 15 residues. V lost 2 bases, J lost 0 bases, and 8 bases lay in between. CDR3 bases: TGTGCCAGCAGTTTACGTGGGAGCTCCTACAATGAGCAGTTCTTC. The encoded protein is CASSLRGSSYNEQFF.

The chain joins TRBV5-4 to TRBJ2-7; TRBD2 aligns across 10 bases. Germline assignment: CDR1 SGHNT and CDR2 YYREEE (reference sequence). This CDR3 is 15 amino acids long. The trim removed 4 bases at V and 7 bases at J, leaving 11 bases unmatched. In DNA, the CDR3 is TGTGCCAGCAGCCCCCGTTTAGCGGGAGGCTTAGAGCAGTACTTC. Translating it yields CASSPRLAGGLEQYF.

The chain combines TRBV25-1 with TRBJ1-1; D gene unclear. Germline V CDR1 and CDR2: MGHDK, SYGVNS. The CDR3 is made up of 11 amino acids. The V gene lost 2 bases and the J gene lost 7 bases, with 5 bases spanning the gap. This chain's CDR3 is CASSELGEAFF. In DNA form, the CDR3 reads TGTGCCAGCAGTGAACTAGGTGAAGCTTTCTTT.

J is TRBJ1-1 and V is TRBV27, with D possibly TRBD1 on 6 matching bases. There are 13 residues in the CDR3. Deletions cut 5 bases from V and 6 bases from J, with 13 bases between. CDR1 is MNHEY and CDR2 is SMNVEV in the germline V gene (reference sequence). The CDR3 bases are TGTGCCAGCAGTCCGCCGGGGGGCGCTGAAGCTTTCTTT. Amino acid sequence: CASSPPGGAEAFF.

This rearrangement joins TRBV11-2 to TRBJ2-5; 7 nucleotides agree with TRBD2. The junction had 4 bases not matched to a gene; V was cut back by 1 base and J by 2 bases. In germline, CDR1 is SGHAT, CDR2 FQNNGV. This CDR3 is built from 15 residues. CDR3 coding DNA: TGTGCCAGCAGCTTAGTTCTAGCGGTACAAGAGACCCAGTACTTC. As protein: CASSLVLAVQETQYF. Full variable domain (rest looked up from reference TRBV11-2 and TRBJ2-5): EAGVAQSPRYKIIEKRQSVAFWCNPISGHATLYWYQQILGQGPKLLIQFQNNGVVDDSQLPKDRFSAERLKGVDSTLKIQPAKLEDSAVYLCASSLVLAVQETQYFGPGTRLLVL.

The chain employs TRBV2 and TRBJ2-3; D is ambiguous. V was pared by 2 bases and J by 4 bases, with 10 bases between. In germline, CDR1 is SNHLY, CDR2 FYNNEI. This CDR3 is built from 14 residues. CDR3 coding DNA: TGTGCCAGCAGTGAACGGGCGGTGGCAGATACGCAGTATTTT. Encoded protein: CASSERAVADTQYF.

This clone showed up just once. The chain couples TRBV13 to TRBJ2-5; maybe TRBD2 (5 bases). The CDR3 covers 12 residues. Germline V gene lookup returns CDR1 PRHDT and CDR2 FYEKMQ (reference sequence). Trimming cost V 10 bases and J 5 bases, with 14 bases left between them. The CDR3 DNA is TGTGCCACCTCAGAGGGAGCGGAGACCCAGTACTTC. It translates to CATSEGAETQYF.

Concerning this clone itself: A read error likely explains this, since a far larger clone differs by one base. The genes are TRBV7-2 and TRBJ1-1; D is ambiguous. V was cut by 1 base and J by 0 bases, with 3 bases left in between. The CDR3 sequence is 13 residues long. CDR1 and CDR2 (germline): SGHTA, FQGNSA. Written as DNA, the CDR3 is TGTGCCAGCAGCTTAGACGTGAACACTGAAGCTTTCTTT. Translation: CASSLDVNTEAFF.

The V call is TRBV27, the J call TRBJ1-2; D ambiguous. Germline V CDR1 and CDR2: MNHEY, SMNVEV (reference sequence). The length of the CDR3 is 13 residues. Trimming shortened V by 8 bases and J by 4 bases, and 14 bases separated the two germline ends. The CDR3 loop is CASYAGIPYGYTF. CDR3 bases: TGTGCCAGCTACGCCGGGATCCCCTATGGCTACACCTTC.

The chain couples TRBV28 to TRBJ2-7, with TRBD1 identical over 8 bases. The germline CDR1 and CDR2 sequences are MDHEN and SYDVKM. With 5 bases clipped from V and 0 bases from J, the junction kept 3 bases outside the gene matches. CDR3 length: 14 residues. The chain's CDR3 is CASSRQGISYEQYF. The CDR3 coding sequence is TGTGCCAGCAGTCGACAGGGGATCTCCTACGAGCAGTACTTC.

The rearrangement links TRBV5-1 to TRBJ2-1, with 13 nucleotides matching TRBD2. CDR1 is SGHRS and CDR2 is YFSETQ in the germline V gene. This CDR3 spans 16 amino acids. The junction had 7 bases not matched to a gene; V was cut back by 4 bases and J by 6 bases. In DNA form, the CDR3 reads TGCGCCAGCAGCGCTCCGGGACTAGCGGGAATCAATGAGCAGTTCTTC. Translated: CASSAPGLAGINEQFF.

This clone has more than one count but fewer than ten. The same CDR3 can be traced to other DNA sequences in this sample. The chain uses TRBV30 and TRBJ2-2; the D gene could be TRBD1 or TRBD2 (5 bases each). The V gene's germline CDR1 is GTSNPN and CDR2 SVGIG (reference sequence). The CDR3 runs 16 residues. Trimming pared 5 bases from V and 2 bases from J, leaving 18 bases between. CDR3 protein: CAWQRRGGGNTGELFF. CDR3 in DNA: TGTGCCTGGCAGAGAAGGGGTGGGGGAAACACCGGGGAGCTGTTTTTT.

This clone showed up just once. The chain uses TRBV5-5 and TRBJ2-2; a weak D match, TRBD1 (5 bases). This CDR3 region has 13 residues. V dropped 2 bases and J dropped 7 bases, with 9 bases sitting between them. CDR1 and CDR2 (germline): SGHKS, YYEKEE (reference sequence). The CDR3 reads CASSFKRGGELFF. The CDR3 coding sequence is TGTGCCAGCAGCTTCAAAAGGGGCGGGGAGCTGTTTTTT.

The chain recombines TRBV7-9 with TRBJ1-5; a weak D match, TRBD1 (5 bases). The CDR3 length is 17 residues. Looked up from germline, CDR1 is SEHNR and CDR2 is FQNEAQ (reference sequence). The V and J ends lost 5 bases and 5 bases respectively, with 22 bases between them. The CDR3 loop is CASSLARGGTSDQPQHF. CDR3 coding DNA: TGTGCCAGCAGCCTGGCGCGGGGGGGGACTTCGGATCAGCCCCAGCATTTT.

The chain couples TRBV7-9 to TRBJ2-5; D perhaps matches TRBD1 (6 bases). CDR3 length: 15 amino acids. V shed 7 bases and J shed 1 base, with 16 bases lying between them. Looked up from germline, CDR1 is SEHNR and CDR2 is FQNEAQ (reference sequence). The chain's CDR3 is CASNPAQGPQETQYF. Written as DNA, the CDR3 is TGTGCCAGCAACCCTGCTCAGGGGCCCCAAGAGACCCAGTACTTC.

The V call is TRBV28, the J call TRBJ2-7; weak D call: TRBD2 (6 bases). The germline CDR1 and CDR2 sequences are MDHEN and SYDVKM. The ends were cut back, 6 bases at V and 7 bases at J, with 16 bases in the middle. CDR3 length: 13 amino acids. The CDR3 loop is CASSRETLGEQYF. CDR3 coding DNA: TGTGCCAGCAGCCGGGAGACCTTAGGGGAGCAGTACTTC. The full variable domain, with the rest looked up from reference TRBV28 and TRBJ2-7, is DVKVTQSSRYLVKRTGEKVFLECVQDMDHENMFWYRQDPGLGLRLIYFSYDVKMKEKGDIPEGYSVSREKKERFSLILESASTNQTSMYLCASSRETLGEQYFGPGTRLTVT.

The table lists this clone with a count of one. V is TRBV29-1 and J is TRBJ2-1; D uncertain. The V gene lost 4 bases and the J gene lost 4 bases, with 11 bases spanning the gap. The CDR3 spans 13 residues. Germline lookup yields CDR1 SQVTM and CDR2 ANQGSEA. The CDR3 region has the DNA TGCAGCGTTGGAGGCCCAACTTACAATGAGCAGTTCTTC. Protein sequence: CSVGGPTYNEQFF.

This chain joins TRBV5-4 and TRBJ2-1; TRBD2 agrees at 10 bases. The CDR3 totals 15 residues. V lost 4 bases and J lost 4; bases outside the gene matches: 5. Germline loops: CDR1 SGHNT, CDR2 YYREEE (reference sequence). The CDR3 DNA reads TGTGCCAGCAGCCGAACTAGCGGGATTTACAATGAGCAGTTCTTC. Its protein product is CASSRTSGIYNEQFF.

The chain recombines TRBV15 with TRBJ1-5; D perhaps matches TRBD1 (6 bases). This CDR3 contains 13 residues. The ends were cut back, 0 bases at V and 11 bases at J, with 11 bases in the middle. Germline loops: CDR1 LNHNV, CDR2 YYDKDF (reference sequence). CDR3 sequence: CATSREEGEAQHF. DNA for the CDR3: TGTGCCACCAGCAGAGAAGAGGGGGAGGCCCAGCATTTT.

The V call is TRBV19, the J call TRBJ1-5, with 7 bases fitting TRBD1. V lost 0 bases to trimming and J lost 0 bases; unmatched junction nucleotides: 8. The CDR3 runs 18 residues. Germline V gene data show CDR1 as LNHDA and CDR2 as SQIVND (reference sequence). CDR3 sequence: CASSIDQGGFYSNQPQHF. As DNA, the CDR3 is TGTGCCAGTAGTATAGATCAGGGGGGCTTTTATAGCAATCAGCCCCAGCATTTT.

The CDR3 nucleotides are TGCGCCAGCAGCTTGGGCAGTGGGGATACGCAGTATTTT. It is translated as CASSLGSGDTQYF. V usage is TRBV5-1 and J usage is TRBJ2-3; D is uncertain. Trimming took off 0 bases at V and 6 bases at J, with 8 bases between the two ends. CDR3 length equals 13 residues. Germline lookup yields CDR1 SGHRS and CDR2 YFSETQ.

The chain has TRBV18 and TRBJ2-5, with D possibly TRBD2 on 6 matching bases. Germline V gene sequence: CDR1 KGHSH, CDR2 LQKENI. V dropped 0 bases and J dropped 4 bases, with 12 bases sitting between them. This CDR3 is 15 amino acids long. The CDR3 loop is CASSPPSGSGETQYF. DNA for the CDR3: TGTGCCAGCTCACCACCGTCCGGTAGCGGAGAGACCCAGTACTTC.

The chain recombines TRBV11-2 with TRBJ2-7, with 14 bases lining up with TRBD2. In germline, CDR1 is SGHAT, CDR2 FQNNGV. CDR3 size: 18 residues. V trimming: 7 bases; J trimming: 1 base; junction bases outside the gene matches: 12. CDR3 nucleotide sequence: TGTGCCAGCAAGGGACTAGCGGGAGTAAGAAAGTGGTCCTACGAGCAGTACTTC. Translating it yields CASKGLAGVRKWSYEQYF.

This rearrangement joins TRBV19 to TRBJ2-7, with D tentatively TRBD2 (5 bases). V lost 4 bases, J lost 2 bases, and 9 bases lay in between. In germline, CDR1 is LNHDA, CDR2 SQIVND (reference sequence). CDR3 length: 13 residues. The CDR3 sequence is CASSNSGAYEQYF. CDR3 sequence (DNA): TGTGCCAGTAGTAACAGCGGCGCCTACGAGCAGTACTTC.

V is TRBV4-2 and J is TRBJ2-7; 10 bases are a match to TRBD1. Trimming at V came to 4 bases and at J to 9 bases, leaving 9 bases not matched to a gene. The germline V gene encodes CDR1 LGHNA and CDR2 YNFKEQ. This CDR3 contains 14 residues. This chain's CDR3 is CASSLAGTGVGQYF. The CDR3 region has the DNA TGTGCCAGCAGCCTGGCCGGGACAGGGGTGGGGCAGTACTTC.

The chain employs TRBV10-3 and TRBJ2-6, with D unclear. Per germline, CDR1 ENHRY and CDR2 SYGVKD. Trimming cost V 8 bases and J 3 bases, with 5 bases left between them. There are 12 residues in the CDR3. In DNA, the CDR3 is TGTGCCATCGAGAATGGGGCCAACGTCCTGACTTTC. This codes for CAIENGANVLTF.

The rearrangement joins TRBV15 to TRBJ2-3, with 10 bases identical to TRBD2. V gave up 3 bases and J gave up 0 bases; unmatched junction bases: 3. This CDR3 comprises 16 residues. Germline V gene data show CDR1 as LNHNV and CDR2 as YYDKDF (reference sequence). The CDR3 coding sequence is TGTGCCACCAGCAGTGGGACTAGCGCTAGCACAGATACGCAGTATTTT. It translates to CATSSGTSASTDTQYF.

The chain carries TRBV28 and TRBJ1-5, with no clear D. Germline V lookup: CDR1 MDHEN, CDR2 SYDVKM. CDR3 length: 11 amino acids. V lost 3 bases, J lost 14 bases, and 11 bases lay in between. CDR3 bases: TGTGCCAGCAGTTTGGATAATGTGGAGCATTTT. Its protein product is CASSLDNVEHF.